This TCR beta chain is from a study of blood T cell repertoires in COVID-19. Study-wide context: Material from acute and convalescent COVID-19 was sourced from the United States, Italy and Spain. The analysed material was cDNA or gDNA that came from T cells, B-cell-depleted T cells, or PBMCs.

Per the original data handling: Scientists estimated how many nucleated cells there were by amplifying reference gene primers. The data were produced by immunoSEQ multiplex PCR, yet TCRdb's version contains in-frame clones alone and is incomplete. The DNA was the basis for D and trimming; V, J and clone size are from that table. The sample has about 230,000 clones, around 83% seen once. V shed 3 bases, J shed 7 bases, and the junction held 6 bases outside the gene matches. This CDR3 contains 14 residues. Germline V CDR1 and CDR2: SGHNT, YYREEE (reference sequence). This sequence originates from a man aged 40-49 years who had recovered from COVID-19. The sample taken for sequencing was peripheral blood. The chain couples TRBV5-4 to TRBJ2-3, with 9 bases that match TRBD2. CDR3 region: CASSWASGRNTQYF. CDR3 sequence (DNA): TGTGCCAGCAGCTGGGCAAGCGGGAGGAATACGCAGTATTTT.